Below are 19 T cell receptor beta chains sequenced from a single sample in a study of blood T cells in healthy people across ages. The use of a sample-barcoded 5' primer and a J-beta primer mix characterized a second PCR of roughly 6 to 11 cycles. TCRdb reprocessed the 5' RACE reads via MiXCR and lists one record per CDR3 protein. The repertoire consists of 600,000 or so distinct CDR3 sequences, with about 21% occurring once and the leading ten covering roughly 3.4%. Sequencing used blood. The receptors shown here come from a man in his sixties or seventies in good health.

This chain uses TRBV3-1 with TRBJ2-5; D gene unclear. CDR1 is LGHDT, CDR2 YNNKEL, per germline (reference sequence). Trimming took 1 base from V and 0 from J, leaving 9 bases between them. The CDR3 consists of 15 residues. CDR3 residues: CASSQGVTDQETQYF. In DNA, the CDR3 is TGTGCCAGCAGCCAAGGTGTGACGGACCAAGAGACCCAGTACTTC.

This clonotype turned up a few times. The chain is built from TRBV20-1 and TRBJ2-7; D might be TRBD1 (6 bases). CDR3 length equals 18 residues. Germline V gene data show CDR1 as DFQATT and CDR2 as SNEGSKA (reference sequence). V was pared by 0 bases and J by 0 bases, with 21 bases between. CDR3 sequence (DNA): TGCAGTGCTAGAGATCGGTATGTCGGACAGCCGCTCTCCTACGAGCAGTACTTC. Protein: CSARDRYVGQPLSYEQYF.

V and J are TRBV20-1 and TRBJ1-4, with D uncertain. V gave up 3 bases and J gave up 4 bases, with 9 bases separating them. The CDR3 is 13 amino acids. In germline, CDR1 is DFQATT, CDR2 SNEGSKA (reference sequence). CDR3 loop: CSARAVVNEKLFF. In nucleotides, the CDR3 is TGCAGTGCTAGGGCAGTGGTTAATGAAAAACTGTTTTTT.

This clonotype was counted between two and nine times. The rearrangement links TRBV20-1 to TRBJ2-7; 10 bases fit TRBD2. V lost 4 bases and J lost 0; bases outside the gene matches: 3. The CDR3 consists of 14 residues. Germline values: CDR1 DFQATT, CDR2 SNEGSKA (reference sequence). As DNA, the CDR3 is TGCAGTGCTAAGACTAGCGGGTTCTCCTACGAGCAGTACTTC. It translates to CSAKTSGFSYEQYF.

This clonotype was seen at least ten times. The V and J genes are TRBV5-1 and TRBJ2-5; D gene uncertain. This CDR3 spans 13 amino acids. The germline V and J ends were trimmed by 3 bases and 1 base, with 7 bases remaining between them. Germline V gene data show CDR1 as SGHRS and CDR2 as YFSETQ. CDR3 residues: CASSSTSQETQYF. CDR3 bases: TGCGCCAGCAGCTCGACCAGCCAAGAGACCCAGTACTTC.

The chain recombines TRBV29-1 with TRBJ2-7; TRBD1 is a possible D gene (5 bases). The CDR3 loop spans 11 amino acids. The germline gives CDR1 SQVTM, CDR2 ANQGSEA. Trimming removed 6 bases at V and 5 bases at J, with 11 bases between. CDR3 loop: CSVRDSHEQYF. CDR3 coding DNA: TGCAGCGTCAGGGATTCCCACGAGCAGTACTTC.

V usage is TRBV20-1 and J usage is TRBJ1-1; D is unclear. Between the trimmed V and J ends, which lost 3 bases and 5 bases, there was a span of 10 bases. CDR1 is DFQATT, CDR2 SNEGSKA, per germline (reference sequence). CDR3 length: 12 amino acids. The CDR3 is CSASFTGTEAFF. The CDR3 DNA follows: TGCAGTGCTAGTTTTACTGGGACTGAAGCTTTCTTT.

There are many counts of this clonotype. The rearrangement uses TRBV7-2 and TRBJ2-1, with D possibly TRBD2 on 6 matching bases. Germline V gene sequence: CDR1 SGHTA, CDR2 FQGNSA. The CDR3 is 15 amino acids. V was shortened by 1 base and J by 5 bases, with 12 bases between the two germline ends. This CDR3 reads CASSLGGLENNEQFF. DNA of the CDR3: TGTGCCAGCAGCTTAGGGGGACTGGAGAACAATGAGCAGTTCTTC.

This clonotype has more than one count but fewer than ten. The V and J genes are TRBV10-3 and TRBJ2-7; D unclear. Germline V lookup: CDR1 ENHRY, CDR2 SYGVKD. V was clipped by 4 bases and J by 0 bases, with 19 bases between them. This CDR3 has 17 residues. CDR3 in amino acids: CAISGAFGRKSSYEQYF. CDR3 in DNA: TGTGCCATCAGTGGGGCCTTTGGGCGGAAGAGCTCCTACGAGCAGTACTTC.

This clonotype was observed a single time. The J gene is TRBJ1-6, the V gene TRBV7-2, with D perhaps TRBD1 (5 bases). There are 15 residues in the CDR3. Trimming took 4 bases from V and 7 from J, leaving 14 bases between them. CDR1 and CDR2 from the germline V gene are SGHTA and FQGNSA. CDR3 sequence (DNA): TGTGCCAGCAGCTCCGGGGGTGGGGAGAATTCACCCCTCCACTTT. Translation: CASSSGGGENSPLHF. The variable domain in full, with the rest retrieved from reference TRBV7-2 and TRBJ1-6, is GAGVSQSPSNKVTEKGKDVELRCDPISGHTALYWYRQSLGQGLEFLIYFQGNSAPDKSGLPSDRFSAERTGGSVSTLTIQRTQQEDSAVYLCASSSGGGENSPLHFGNGTRLTVT.

The V and J genes are TRBV18 and TRBJ2-7; D might be TRBD2 (6 bases). The J call may be in error: the DNA end matches TRBJ2-1 better. The CDR3 length is 15 residues. Looked up from germline, CDR1 is KGHSH and CDR2 is LQKENI. The CDR3 region is CASSPAGRAYDEQFF. The CDR3, as DNA: TGTGCCAGCTCACCGGCGGGACGGGCTTACGATGAGCAGTTCTTC.

This clonotype was detected only a few times. This sequence joins TRBV28 and TRBJ2-5, with 11 bases that match TRBD2. The last part of the DNA fits TRBJ2-7 better; the J call may be wrong. CDR1 MDHEN and CDR2 SYDVKM come from the germline V gene. The CDR3 sequence is 16 residues long. The chain's CDR3 is CASSVRLAGRTYEQYF. In nucleotides, the CDR3 is TGTGCCAGCAGTGTCCGACTAGCGGGGCGCACCTACGAGCAGTACTTC.

This clonotype has a handful of counts. The chain couples TRBV10-3 to TRBJ2-7; D may be TRBD1 or TRBD2 (6 bases each). The V and J ends lost 6 bases and 2 bases respectively, with 11 bases between them. This CDR3 comprises 13 residues. Germline V CDR1 and CDR2: ENHRY, SYGVKD. CDR3 DNA: TGTGCCATCAGCGCGGGACACACCTACGAGCAGTACTTC. This encodes CAISAGHTYEQYF.

The chain carries TRBV14 and TRBJ2-3; 8 positions match TRBD2. V shed 2 bases, J shed 1 base, and the junction held 5 bases outside the gene matches. Looked up from germline, CDR1 is SGHDN and CDR2 is FVKESK. The CDR3 has 16 residues. The CDR3 bases are TGTGCCAGCAGCCAAAGACCGGGACTAGGCACAGATACGCAGTATTTT. Residues: CASSQRPGLGTDTQYF.

This clonotype has at least ten counts. V gene TRBV6-5 combines with J gene TRBJ2-1; 13 nucleotides match TRBD2. The CDR3 spans 16 residues. Germline V lookup: CDR1 MNHEY, CDR2 SVGAGI. The ends lost 6 bases at V and 0 bases at J; junction bases unmatched: 2. The CDR3 is CASRWTSGSSYNEQFF. DNA of the CDR3: TGTGCCAGCAGATGGACTAGCGGGAGCTCCTACAATGAGCAGTTCTTC.

This clonotype came up a few times. This chain links TRBV5-1 with TRBJ2-5; no reliable D call. The CDR3 spans 14 residues. V lost 0 bases to trimming and J lost 4 bases, with 10 bases between them. CDR1 is SGHRS and CDR2 is YFSETQ in the germline V gene. Here the CDR3 reads CASSLGASGETQYF. The DNA for the CDR3 is TGCGCCAGCAGCTTGGGGGCTAGTGGAGAGACCCAGTACTTC.

The rearrangement links TRBV6-1 to TRBJ2-1; no definite D call. This CDR3 has 13 amino acids. The V gene's germline CDR1 is MNHNS and CDR2 SASEGT. The ends were cut back, 2 bases at V and 6 bases at J, with 8 bases in the middle. This CDR3 is CASSEPQANEQFF. CDR3 sequence (DNA): TGTGCCAGCAGTGAACCTCAGGCCAATGAGCAGTTCTTC.

This clonotype was counted at least ten times. The rearrangement links TRBV5-1 to TRBJ2-3; D remains unclear. Germline CDR1 reads SGHRS; CDR2 reads YFSETQ. The CDR3 has 13 residues. The V gene lost 6 bases and the J gene lost 7 bases, with 15 bases spanning the gap. This CDR3 reads CASTDQWMNTQYF. The CDR3 region has the DNA TGCGCCAGCACTGACCAGTGGATGAATACGCAGTATTTT.

This clonotype was observed a few times. The rearrangement links TRBV6-6 to TRBJ1-1; no clear D. Germline CDR1 reads MNHNY; CDR2 reads SVGAGI (reference sequence). V lost 0 bases and J 8 bases, leaving 10 bases between the germline ends. The CDR3 has 13 residues. Here the CDR3 reads CASSYSEMAEAFF. The CDR3 region has the DNA TGTGCCAGCAGTTACTCCGAGATGGCGGAAGCTTTCTTT.